This TCR beta chain was sequenced in a study of cytomegalovirus exposure and HLA in healthy donors. Study information: Among the approximately 400 genotyped donors, 70% to 90% were placed in the Caucasian-associated ancestry cluster.

The primer mix had 60 Vbeta and 13 Jbeta primers. Here immunoSEQ multiplex PCR was the method, and the copy in TCRdb shows in-frame clones only, minus some. Of 120,000 to 150,000 clones in the sample, approximately 80% are singletons; the top ten hold roughly 4%. V lost 0 bases and J lost 2; bases outside the gene matches: 6. This CDR3 spans 17 amino acids. The germline V gene has CDR1 MDHEN and CDR2 SYDVKM. Study conclusions and caveats: In the analysis, some V segments, TRBV6-2 and TRBV6-3 included, were excluded as indistinguishable.

On this clone: Antigen unknown.

The receptor's source is a young man in good health and CMV-seronegative. V gene TRBV28 combines with J gene TRBJ1-5, with TRBD1 identical over 8 bases. The sample comprised PBMCs. DNA of the CDR3: TGTGCCAGCAGTTTATGTACCGGACAGGGTTGCAATCAGCCCCAGCATTTT. Residues: CASSLCTGQGCNQPQHF.